Listed below are T cell receptor beta chains from one sample, sequenced in a study of blood T cell repertoires in COVID-19. Repertoires were generated with immunoSEQ multiplex PCR, while TCRdb's copy carries only in-frame clones and drops some. The sample consists of about 130,000 clones, roughly 83% of them appearing once. Sequenced sample: peripheral blood. These receptors were taken from a woman aged 25 to 39 who had recovered from COVID-19. The CDR3 runs from the conserved cysteine through the conserved F or W. The D gene is left open where the match is weak. Clone size is stated in some rows and not others, as once, few, many or a class when expanded.

V: TRBV6-6
D: TRBD1
J: TRBJ2-5
size: -
CDR3: CASSYSPGQGQETQYF
DNA: TGTGCCAGCAGTTACTCCCCGGGACAGGGCCAAGAGACCCAGTACTTC

V: TRBV28
D: -
J: TRBJ2-7
size: -
CDR3: CASSTWGPGSYEQYF
DNA: TGTGCCAGCAGCACCTGGGGGCCAGGCTCCTACGAGCAGTACTTC

V: TRBV24-1
D: -
J: TRBJ2-5
size: -
CDR3: CATSDSRGATETQYF
DNA: TGTGCCACCAGTGACTCCCGGGGGGCTACAGAGACCCAGTACTTC

V: TRBV7-9
D: -
J: TRBJ2-1
size: -
CDR3: CASSLWQGSYNEQFF
DNA: TGTGCCAGCAGCTTATGGCAGGGCTCCTACAATGAGCAGTTCTTC

V: TRBV4-1
D: -
J: TRBJ1-2
size: few
CDR3: CASSQNWLQPGGYTF
DNA: TGCGCCAGCAGCCAAAATTGGCTACAGCCGGGAGGCTACACCTTC

V: TRBV3-1/TRBV3-2
D: TRBD1
J: TRBJ1-3
size: -
CDR3: CASRPSVDRGFGNTIYF
DNA: TGTGCCAGCAGACCCAGCGTGGACAGGGGTTTTGGAAACACCATATATTTT

V: TRBV4-1
D: -
J: TRBJ1-2
size: -
CDR3: CASSHGLIGGGPSYGYTF
DNA: TGCGCCAGCAGCCACGGCCTCATCGGGGGAGGACCCAGCTATGGCTACACCTTC

V: TRBV18
D: -
J: TRBJ1-3
size: -
CDR3: CASSPGTAAIYF
DNA: TGTGCCAGCTCACCGGGGACTGCAGCCATATATTTT

V: TRBV7-2
D: -
J: TRBJ2-7
size: -
CDR3: CASSFEEYEQYF
DNA: TGTGCCAGCAGCTTTGAGGAATACGAGCAGTACTTC

V: TRBV7-8
D: TRBD1
J: TRBJ2-2
size: -
CDR3: CASSFGQGFTGELFF
DNA: TGTGCCAGCAGCTTTGGACAGGGGTTTACCGGGGAGCTGTTTTTT

V: TRBV9
D: -
J: TRBJ2-1
size: -
CDR3: CASSVQAGAGEQFF
DNA: TGTGCCAGCAGCGTCCAGGCGGGGGCCGGGGAGCAGTTCTTC

V: TRBV4-1
D: -
J: TRBJ1-4
size: -
CDR3: CASSPPAGATNEKLFF
DNA: TGCGCCAGCAGTCCCCCGGCAGGGGCAACTAATGAAAAACTGTTTTTT

V: TRBV4-1
D: TRBD1
J: TRBJ1-1
size: -
CDR3: CASSLGQGVEAFF
DNA: TGCGCCAGCAGCTTAGGACAGGGGGTTGAAGCTTTCTTT

V: TRBV10-3
D: -
J: TRBJ1-1
size: once
CDR3: CAISGTGRTEAFF
DNA: TGTGCCATCAGTGGCACAGGGCGGACTGAAGCTTTCTTT

V: TRBV11-3
D: -
J: TRBJ2-1
size: -
CDR3: CASSPRSNYNEQFF
DNA: TGTGCCAGCAGCCCCCGGAGTAACTACAATGAGCAGTTCTTC

V: TRBV15
D: -
J: TRBJ2-7
size: -
CDR3: CATSTSRGPYEQYF
DNA: TGTGCCACCAGCACCTCACGCGGGCCCTACGAGCAGTACTTC

V: TRBV7-3
D: TRBD2
J: TRBJ2-1
size: once
CDR3: CASSLEVRTSGSSHNEQFF
DNA: TGTGCCAGCAGCCTAGAGGTTCGGACTAGCGGGAGTAGCCACAATGAGCAGTTCTTC

V: TRBV11-2
D: -
J: TRBJ2-7
size: -
CDR3: CASSMSSYEQYF
DNA: TGTGCCAGCAGCATGAGCTCCTACGAGCAGTACTTC

V: TRBV11-1
D: TRBD2
J: TRBJ2-1
size: -
CDR3: CASSPPGGSYNEQFF
DNA: TGTGCCAGCAGCCCCCCTGGCGGGAGTTACAATGAGCAGTTCTTC

V: TRBV3-1/TRBV3-2
D: -
J: TRBJ2-7
size: -
CDR3: CASTGGEEYEQYF
DNA: TGTGCCAGCACCGGCGGGGAGGAGTACGAGCAGTACTTC

V: TRBV12-3/TRBV12-4
D: -
J: TRBJ1-1
size: -
CDR3: CASSYRDPEAFF
DNA: TGTGCCAGCAGTTACCGAGATCCGGAAGCTTTCTTT

V: TRBV9
D: TRBD2
J: TRBJ2-4
size: -
CDR3: CASSRTSGSRNIQYF
DNA: TGTGCCAGCAGCAGGACTAGCGGGAGCAGAAACATTCAGTACTTC

V: TRBV5-1
D: -
J: TRBJ1-2
size: -
CDR3: CASSLEADYGYTF
DNA: TGCGCCAGCAGCTTGGAGGCGGACTATGGCTACACCTTC

V: TRBV5-4
D: TRBD2
J: TRBJ2-2
size: -
CDR3: CASSPQSGRAAGELFF
DNA: TGTGCCAGCAGCCCTCAAAGCGGGAGGGCCGCCGGGGAGCTGTTTTTT

V: TRBV9
D: -
J: TRBJ1-2
size: -
CDR3: CASSAYSTLIYGYTF
DNA: TGTGCCAGCAGCGCGTACAGTACCCTCATTTATGGCTACACCTTC

V: TRBV3-1/TRBV3-2
D: TRBD2
J: TRBJ2-7
size: -
CDR3: CASSQDNFGQRGSYEQYF
DNA: TGTGCCAGCAGCCAAGACAACTTCGGCCAGCGGGGGAGCTACGAGCAGTACTTC

V: TRBV11-2
D: TRBD1
J: TRBJ2-3
size: once
CDR3: CASSLGGTGADTQYF
DNA: TGTGCCAGCAGCTTAGGGGGGACAGGGGCAGATACGCAGTATTTT

V: TRBV5-1
D: TRBD2
J: TRBJ2-1
size: -
CDR3: CASSLTSGRSYNEQFF
DNA: TGCGCCAGCAGTTTGACTAGCGGGAGATCCTACAATGAGCAGTTCTTC

V: TRBV3-1/TRBV3-2
D: TRBD1
J: TRBJ2-7
size: -
CDR3: CASSQDRTGPWKYF
DNA: TGTGCCAGCAGCCAAGACAGGACAGGCCCCTGGAAGTACTTC

V: TRBV5-1
D: TRBD2
J: TRBJ2-3
size: -
CDR3: CASSPRAGVGTDTQYF
DNA: TGCGCCAGCAGCCCTAGAGCGGGAGTGGGCACAGATACGCAGTATTTT

V: TRBV19
D: -
J: TRBJ2-7
size: -
CDR3: CASSIDPGRQAYEQYF
DNA: TGTGCCAGTAGTATAGATCCCGGTCGGCAGGCCTACGAGCAGTACTTC

V: TRBV18
D: TRBD2
J: TRBJ2-7
size: -
CDR3: CASSRGLAGNYEQYF
DNA: TGTGCCAGCTCCCGTGGACTAGCGGGAAACTACGAGCAGTACTTC

V: TRBV14
D: -
J: TRBJ1-2
size: -
CDR3: CASSRKPGGDGYTF
DNA: TGTGCCAGCAGCCGCAAACCCGGGGGAGATGGCTACACCTTC

V: TRBV29-1
D: TRBD1
J: TRBJ1-1
size: -
CDR3: CSVGGPTGVNTEAFF
DNA: TGCAGCGTTGGGGGGCCGACAGGGGTGAACACTGAAGCTTTCTTT

V: TRBV6-5
D: -
J: TRBJ2-7
size: -
CDR3: CASTYRDQYEQYF
DNA: TGTGCCAGCACCTACAGGGATCAATACGAGCAGTACTTC

V: TRBV5-1
D: TRBD2
J: TRBJ2-5
size: -
CDR3: CASTLSGGLQETQYF
DNA: TGCGCCAGCACCCTTAGCGGGGGCCTCCAAGAGACCCAGTACTTC

V: TRBV4-1
D: TRBD1
J: TRBJ1-2
size: -
CDR3: CASSLSFTGGDYGYTF
DNA: TGCGCCAGCAGCCTTTCATTTACAGGGGGCGACTATGGCTACACCTTC

V: TRBV5-6
D: TRBD2
J: TRBJ2-5
size: -
CDR3: CASSFAGGGQETQYF
DNA: TGTGCCAGCAGCTTCGCGGGAGGGGGCCAAGAGACCCAGTACTTC

V: TRBV7-9
D: -
J: TRBJ1-2
size: few
CDR3: CASSSAVGGQNYGYTF
DNA: TGTGCCAGCAGCTCCGCCGTCGGTGGGCAGAACTATGGCTACACCTTC

V: TRBV18
D: TRBD2
J: TRBJ2-7
size: -
CDR3: CASSAGLGSYEQYF
DNA: TGTGCCAGCTCAGCCGGACTAGGCTCCTACGAGCAGTACTTC

V: TRBV28
D: TRBD1
J: TRBJ2-1
size: -
CDR3: CAQGEVDRQFF
DNA: TGTGCCCAGGGGGAAGTGGACAGGCAGTTCTTC

V: TRBV21-1
D: -
J: TRBJ2-7
size: -
CDR3: CASSKAAGGEQYF
DNA: TGTGCCAGCAGCAAAGCAGCAGGGGGCGAGCAGTACTTC

V: TRBV7-3
D: TRBD2
J: TRBJ2-1
size: -
CDR3: CASSLRTSQEQFF
DNA: TGTGCCAGCAGCCTGCGGACTAGTCAGGAGCAGTTCTTC

V: TRBV3-1/TRBV3-2
D: TRBD1
J: TRBJ1-1
size: -
CDR3: CASSQHNSDRVSAFF
DNA: TGTGCCAGCAGCCAACATAACTCGGACAGGGTCTCGGCTTTCTTT